Listed below are T cell receptor beta chains from one sample, sequenced in a study of T cell repertoires in cytomegalovirus infection. These receptors' targets are unknown. MiXCR, applied by TCRdb to the reads, yields one record per CDR3 protein. The sample lists about 900,000 distinct CDR3 sequences; around 29% were seen once. Sequences were derived from cultured CD8+ T cells from PBMCs, sampled from culture after CMV antigen stimulation. The receptors here all came from a human donor in good health (CMV status not recorded). Some clones in this sample may be carry-over from other donors' samples. Both conserved end residues are part of each CDR3. The order of the fields is CDR3 length, J gene, D gene, clone size, V gene, CDR3 DNA, CDR3 protein. A D gene is named only where the DNA matches it firmly. For some rows the clone size is stated as once, few or many, or as a class when expanded; others skip it.

length: 14; J: TRBJ2-7; D: .; size: few; V: TRBV6-5; DNA: TGTGCCAGCAGTTACTCGGCAGAAGCCTACGAGCAGTACTTC; CDR3: CASSYSAEAYEQYF
length: 15; J: TRBJ1-2; D: .; size: few; V: TRBV7-8; DNA: TGTGCCAGCAGCTTAGGAGGTGGGCGGAGATATGGCTACACCTTC; CDR3: CASSLGGGRRYGYTF
length: 14; J: TRBJ1-6; D: .; size: few; V: TRBV4-1; DNA: TGCGCCAGCAGTGAAGGGGGAGAGAATTCACCCCTCCACTTT; CDR3: CASSEGGENSPLHF
length: 16; J: TRBJ2-1; D: .; size: .; V: TRBV5-5; DNA: TGTGCCAGCAGCTTGGCCGCGGCAGGGACCTACAATCAGCAGTTCTTC; CDR3: CASSLAAAGTYNQQFF
length: 14; J: TRBJ1-1; D: .; size: many; V: TRBV7-8; DNA: TGTGCCAGCAAGTCCGGGGGGCTGGTTACTGAAGCTTTCTTT; CDR3: CASKSGGLVTEAFF
length: 12; J: TRBJ2-7; D: .; size: few; V: TRBV11-3; DNA: TGTGCCAGCGAGACGGTCCCCTACGAGCAGTACTTC; CDR3: CASETVPYEQYF
length: 13; J: TRBJ1-2; D: .; size: few; V: TRBV10-3; DNA: TGTGCCATCAAGGTCAGGGAGCTTGATGGCTACACCTTC; CDR3: CAIKVRELDGYTF
length: 16; J: TRBJ1-4; D: .; size: few; V: TRBV7-8; DNA: TGTGCCAGCAGCGGCCTGGTCTGGGAGGCTAATGAAAAACTGTTTTTT; CDR3: CASSGLVWEANEKLFF
length: 14; J: TRBJ1-2; D: .; size: few; V: TRBV27; DNA: TGTGCCAGCAGTTTAGGGGGGGACAACTATGGCTACACCTTC; CDR3: CASSLGGDNYGYTF
length: 14; J: TRBJ1-4; D: .; size: .; V: TRBV20-1; DNA: TGCAGTGCCATGGCGGAAGCAACTAATGAAAAACTGTTTTTT; CDR3: CSAMAEATNEKLFF
length: 16; J: TRBJ1-2; D: .; size: few; V: TRBV19; DNA: TGTGCCAGTATGGAGACAGGCCTCGGACTTAACTATGGCTACACCTTC; CDR3: CASMETGLGLNYGYTF
length: 13; J: TRBJ1-1; D: .; size: .; V: TRBV5-4; DNA: TGTGCCAGCACCCCGGGGAATAACACTGAAGCTTTCTTT; CDR3: CASTPGNNTEAFF
length: 15; J: TRBJ1-5; D: .; size: .; V: TRBV6-2/TRBV6-3; DNA: TGTGCCAGCAGCCGGGTTCGGGCGCCTAATCAGCCCCAGCATTTT; CDR3: CASSRVRAPNQPQHF
length: 18; J: TRBJ2-1; D: .; size: .; V: TRBV20-1; DNA: TGCAGTGCTAGACTGCTAGGAGTTCCCTCCATGCGAGGCGATGAGCAGTTCTTC; CDR3: CSARLLGVPSMRGDEQFF
length: 15; J: TRBJ1-1; D: .; size: .; V: TRBV12-3/TRBV12-4; DNA: TGTGCCAGCAGCCACGGCTTGACAGTCGCCACTGAAGCTTTCTTT; CDR3: CASSHGLTVATEAFF
length: 14; J: TRBJ1-1; D: .; size: .; V: TRBV5-1; DNA: TGCGCCAGCAGCCCGGAGTGGGGAAACACTGAAGCTTTCTTT; CDR3: CASSPEWGNTEAFF
length: 16; J: TRBJ2-1; D: TRBD1; size: few; V: TRBV6-1; DNA: TGTGCCAGCAGTGGCCCCTGGGACAGGGGTTACAATGAGCAGTTCTTC; CDR3: CASSGPWDRGYNEQFF
length: 18; J: TRBJ2-3; D: TRBD2; size: .; V: TRBV6-1; DNA: TGTGCCAGCAGTTCCCCGCCCTATAGCGGGGGCGACACAGATACGCAGTATTTT; CDR3: CASSSPPYSGGDTDTQYF
length: 16; J: TRBJ2-5; D: TRBD2; size: few; V: TRBV4-3; DNA: TGCGCCAGCAGCCCAGATATTAGCGGGGAGGGGAAGACCCAGTACTTC; CDR3: CASSPDISGEGKTQYF
length: 15; J: TRBJ1-1; D: .; size: few; V: TRBV5-5; DNA: TGTGCCAGCAGCTTGGAGTGGGGTTTCGGCACTGAAGCTTTCTTT; CDR3: CASSLEWGFGTEAFF
length: 16; J: TRBJ1-6; D: TRBD1; size: few; V: TRBV2; DNA: TGTGCCAGCAGTGGACCCGGGACAGGCTATAATTCACCCCTCCACTTT; CDR3: CASSGPGTGYNSPLHF
length: 17; J: TRBJ2-7; D: TRBD2; size: .; V: TRBV10-3; DNA: TGTGCCATCAGTAGGGGGGGACTAGCGGGGACTACCTACGAGCAGTACTTC; CDR3: CAISRGGLAGTTYEQYF
length: 14; J: TRBJ2-6; D: .; size: many; V: TRBV5-1; DNA: TGCGCCAGCAGCTTGGGCGGGGGGGCCAACGTCCTGACTTTC; CDR3: CASSLGGGANVLTF
length: 13; J: TRBJ2-1; D: .; size: .; V: TRBV6-6; DNA: TGTGCCAGCAGTTACCAACCAGACAATGAGCAGTTCTTC; CDR3: CASSYQPDNEQFF
length: 12; J: TRBJ2-7; D: .; size: .; V: TRBV6-1; DNA: TGTGCCAACAGTCCTAGTTCCTACGAGCAGTACTTC; CDR3: CANSPSSYEQYF
length: 17; J: TRBJ1-1; D: .; size: few; V: TRBV27; DNA: TGTGCCAGCAGTTTCCAACCGACGCGGGGTCGGAACACTGAAGCTTTCTTT; CDR3: CASSFQPTRGRNTEAFF
length: 18; J: TRBJ1-1; D: .; size: .; V: TRBV25-1; DNA: TGTGCCAGCAGTGAATATTTCCAAAGGGGTCTAGGGGCCACTGAAGCTTTCTTT; CDR3: CASSEYFQRGLGATEAFF
length: 17; J: TRBJ2-1; D: TRBD2; size: few; V: TRBV12-3/TRBV12-4; DNA: TGTGCCAGCAGTTTTGCTAGCGGGGCACCATCCTACAATGAGCAGTTCTTC; CDR3: CASSFASGAPSYNEQFF
length: 14; J: TRBJ2-1; D: TRBD2; size: few; V: TRBV7-8; DNA: TGTGCCAGCGACGCTAGCGGGGGGGCTAATGAGCAGTTCTTC; CDR3: CASDASGGANEQFF
length: 13; J: TRBJ2-7; D: .; size: .; V: TRBV6-5; DNA: TGTGCCAGCAGTTACTGGCTTTTCGACGAGCAGTACTTC; CDR3: CASSYWLFDEQYF
length: 14; J: TRBJ1-6; D: .; size: few; V: TRBV6-5; DNA: TGTGCCAGCAGCGACCAGGGTAGTAATTCACCCCTCCACTTT; CDR3: CASSDQGSNSPLHF
length: 15; J: TRBJ2-2; D: .; size: .; V: TRBV6-5; DNA: TGTGCCAGCCCCCTCCGGGGGGCCGGCACCGGGGAGCTGTTTTTT; CDR3: CASPLRGAGTGELFF
length: 13; J: TRBJ2-5; D: TRBD1; size: .; V: TRBV28; DNA: TGTGCCAGCAGTTTCCAGGGGGCAGAGACCCAGTACTTC; CDR3: CASSFQGAETQYF
length: 13; J: TRBJ2-7; D: .; size: .; V: TRBV27; DNA: TGTGCCAGCAGTACAGGGCCTCGGCGCGAGCAGTACTTC; CDR3: CASSTGPRREQYF
length: 17; J: TRBJ1-2; D: TRBD1; size: .; V: TRBV7-6; DNA: TGTGCCAGCAGCTCAATCTCCGGGACAGGCGACACCTATGGCTACACCTTC; CDR3: CASSSISGTGDTYGYTF
length: 15; J: TRBJ1-5; D: .; size: .; V: TRBV20-1; DNA: TGCAGTGCTACCAAGGCGACAGATAGCAATCAGCCCCAGCATTTT; CDR3: CSATKATDSNQPQHF
length: 15; J: TRBJ2-5; D: TRBD2; size: .; V: TRBV6-6; DNA: TGTGCCAGCAGTTTATCCTGGGGGGGCCAAGAGACCCAGTACTTC; CDR3: CASSLSWGGQETQYF
length: 13; J: TRBJ1-2; D: .; size: once; V: TRBV7-6; DNA: TGTGCCAGCAGCTTGGTACTCTCAGATGGCTACACCTTC; CDR3: CASSLVLSDGYTF
length: 15; J: TRBJ2-1; D: .; size: .; V: TRBV7-9; DNA: TGTGCCAGCAGCTTACGACTTGGATCTGGGGGCGAGCAGTTCTTC; CDR3: CASSLRLGSGGEQFF
length: 17; J: TRBJ2-1; D: TRBD2; size: many; V: TRBV7-6; DNA: TGTGCCAGCAGCTTAGACATACTAGCGGGGCCGTACAATGAGCAGTTCTTC; CDR3: CASSLDILAGPYNEQFF
length: 16; J: TRBJ1-2; D: TRBD1; size: once; V: TRBV4-1; DNA: TGCGCCAGCAGCCAGTTGGACAGGGGGGAAAACTATGGCTACACCTTC; CDR3: CASSQLDRGENYGYTF
length: 14; J: TRBJ2-1; D: TRBD2; size: .; V: TRBV11-2; DNA: TGTGCCAGCAGCCCTGGACTAGAGTGGGATGAGCAGTTCTTC; CDR3: CASSPGLEWDEQFF